This entry is about one T cell receptor beta chain. Its antigen is not identified. Three rounds of nested PCR, following a modified ARM-PCR protocol, produced the TCRbeta library. Each CDR3 protein is one row after TCRdb ran MiXCR on the multiplex PCR reads. The table lists around 66,000 distinct CDR3 sequences, around 73% of them singletons, with approximately 30% in the top ten. The template was RNA from unsorted bulk tissue. Trimming pared 2 bases from V and 4 bases from J, leaving 11 bases between. The length of the CDR3 is 14 residues. Germline CDR1 and CDR2: SGHDN and FVKESK. This entry belongs to a study of tumor and adjacent non-tumor tissue in lung cancer. The wider study: Some 3.9 million productive TCRbeta reads were obtained per sample on average. Whole-study results and caveats: Normal lung showed higher cumulative top 100 clone frequency than tumor.

The sample taken for sequencing was lung tumor tissue. The source of this sequence is a man aged 55 to 70 with non-small cell lung cancer. The rearrangement joins TRBV14 to TRBJ2-5; D ambiguous. CDR3 in DNA: TGTGCCAGCAGCCAACGGCTTCTCCTAGAGACCCAGTACTTC. It specifies CASSQRLLLETQYF. The full variable domain, completed using reference TRBV14 and TRBJ2-5, is EAGVTQFPSHSVIEKGQTVTLRCDPISGHDNLYWYRRVMGKEIKFLLHFVKESKQDESGMPNNRFLAERTGGTYSTLKVQPAELEDSGVYFCASSQRLLLETQYFGPGTRLLVL.